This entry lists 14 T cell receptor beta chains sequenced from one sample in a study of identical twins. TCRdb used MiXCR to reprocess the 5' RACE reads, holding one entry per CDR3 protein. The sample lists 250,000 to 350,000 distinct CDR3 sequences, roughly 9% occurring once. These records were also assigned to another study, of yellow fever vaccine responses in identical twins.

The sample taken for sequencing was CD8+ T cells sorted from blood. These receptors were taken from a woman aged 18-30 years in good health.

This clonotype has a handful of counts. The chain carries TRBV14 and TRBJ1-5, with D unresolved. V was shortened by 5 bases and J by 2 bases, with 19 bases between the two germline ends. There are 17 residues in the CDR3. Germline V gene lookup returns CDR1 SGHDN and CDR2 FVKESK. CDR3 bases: TGTGCCAGCAGCACCGCGATGGTGGGGTACGGCAATCAGCCCCAGCATTTT. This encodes CASSTAMVGYGNQPQHF. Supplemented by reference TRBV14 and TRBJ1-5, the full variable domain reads EAGVTQFPSHSVIEKGQTVTLRCDPISGHDNLYWYRRVMGKEIKFLLHFVKESKQDESGMPNNRFLAERTGGTYSTLKVQPAELEDSGVYFCASSTAMVGYGNQPQHFGDGTRLSIL.

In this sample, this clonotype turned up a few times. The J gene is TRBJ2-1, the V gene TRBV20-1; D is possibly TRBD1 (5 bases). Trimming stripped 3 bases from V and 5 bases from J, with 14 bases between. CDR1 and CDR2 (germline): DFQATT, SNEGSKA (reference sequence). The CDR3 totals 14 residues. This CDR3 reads CSASWFAGHNEQFF. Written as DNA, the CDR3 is TGCAGTGCTAGTTGGTTCGCAGGGCACAATGAGCAGTTCTTC.

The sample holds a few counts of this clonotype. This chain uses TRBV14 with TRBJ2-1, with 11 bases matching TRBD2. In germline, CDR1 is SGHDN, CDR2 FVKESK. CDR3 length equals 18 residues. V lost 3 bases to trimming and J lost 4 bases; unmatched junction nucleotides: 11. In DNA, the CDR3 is TGTGCCAGCAGCCATCAAGGTAGCGGGAGGGTAGAGTACAATGAGCAGTTCTTC. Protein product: CASSHQGSGRVEYNEQFF.

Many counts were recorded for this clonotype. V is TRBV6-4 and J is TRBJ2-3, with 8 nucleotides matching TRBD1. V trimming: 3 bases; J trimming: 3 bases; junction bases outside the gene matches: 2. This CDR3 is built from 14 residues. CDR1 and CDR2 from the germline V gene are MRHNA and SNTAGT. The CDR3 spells CASSETGETDTQYF. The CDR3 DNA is TGTGCCAGCAGTGAGACAGGGGAGACAGATACGCAGTATTTT.

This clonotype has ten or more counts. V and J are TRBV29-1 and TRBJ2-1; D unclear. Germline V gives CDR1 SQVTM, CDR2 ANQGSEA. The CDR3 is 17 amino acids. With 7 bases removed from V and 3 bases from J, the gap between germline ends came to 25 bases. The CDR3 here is CSGNTLTEALHYNEQFF. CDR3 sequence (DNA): TGCAGCGGCAATACTTTGACGGAAGCCTTGCACTACAATGAGCAGTTCTTC.

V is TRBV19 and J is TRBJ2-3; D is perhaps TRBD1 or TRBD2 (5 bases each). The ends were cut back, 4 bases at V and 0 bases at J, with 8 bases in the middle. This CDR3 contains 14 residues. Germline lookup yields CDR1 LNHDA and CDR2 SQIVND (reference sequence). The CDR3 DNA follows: TGTGCCAGTAGTACTTGGGACAGCACAGATACGCAGTATTTT. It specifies CASSTWDSTDTQYF.

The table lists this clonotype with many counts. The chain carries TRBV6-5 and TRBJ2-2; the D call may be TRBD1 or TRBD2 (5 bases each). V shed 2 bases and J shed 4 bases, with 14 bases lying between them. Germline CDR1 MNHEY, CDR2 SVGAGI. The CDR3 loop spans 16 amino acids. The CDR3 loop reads CASSYGGGAGTGELFF. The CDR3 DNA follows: TGTGCCAGCAGTTACGGGGGTGGGGCTGGCACCGGGGAGCTGTTTTTT.

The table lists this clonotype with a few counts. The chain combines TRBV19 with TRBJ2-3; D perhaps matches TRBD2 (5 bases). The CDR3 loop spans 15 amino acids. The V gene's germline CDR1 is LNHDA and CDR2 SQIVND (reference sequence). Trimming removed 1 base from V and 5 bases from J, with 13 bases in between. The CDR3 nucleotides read TGTGCCAGTAGTATAGTACCGGGGAACGGAGATACGCAGTATTTT. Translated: CASSIVPGNGDTQYF.

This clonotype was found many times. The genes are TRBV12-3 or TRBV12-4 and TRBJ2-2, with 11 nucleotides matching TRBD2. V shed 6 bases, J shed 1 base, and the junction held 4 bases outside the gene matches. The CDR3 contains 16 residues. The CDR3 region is CASRATSGMNTGELFF. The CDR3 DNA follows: TGTGCCAGCAGGGCGACTAGCGGGATGAACACCGGGGAGCTGTTTTTT.

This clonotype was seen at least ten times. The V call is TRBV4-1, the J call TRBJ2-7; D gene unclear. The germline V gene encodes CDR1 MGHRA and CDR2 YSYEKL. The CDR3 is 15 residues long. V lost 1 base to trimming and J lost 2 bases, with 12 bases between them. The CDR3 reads CASSQVQVGAYEQYF. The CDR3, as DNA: TGCGCCAGCAGCCAAGTTCAGGTTGGAGCCTACGAGCAGTACTTC.

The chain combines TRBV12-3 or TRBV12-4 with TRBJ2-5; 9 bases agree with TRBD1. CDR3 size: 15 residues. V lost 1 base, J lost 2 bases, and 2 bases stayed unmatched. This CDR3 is CASSLEGTGQETQYF. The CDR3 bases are TGTGCCAGCAGTTTAGAAGGGACAGGGCAAGAGACCCAGTACTTC.

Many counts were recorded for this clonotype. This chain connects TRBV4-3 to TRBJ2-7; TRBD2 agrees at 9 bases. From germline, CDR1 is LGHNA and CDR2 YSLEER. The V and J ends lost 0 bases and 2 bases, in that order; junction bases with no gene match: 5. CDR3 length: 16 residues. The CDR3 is CASSQDSSGVAYEQYF. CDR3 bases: TGCGCCAGCAGCCAAGATTCTAGCGGGGTAGCCTACGAGCAGTACTTC.

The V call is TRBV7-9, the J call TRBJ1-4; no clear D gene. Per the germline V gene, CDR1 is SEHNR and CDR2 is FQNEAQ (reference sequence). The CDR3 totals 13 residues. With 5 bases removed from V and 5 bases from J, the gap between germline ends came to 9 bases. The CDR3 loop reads CASSPAGNEKLFF. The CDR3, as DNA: TGTGCCAGCAGCCCAGCCGGGAATGAAAAACTGTTTTTT.

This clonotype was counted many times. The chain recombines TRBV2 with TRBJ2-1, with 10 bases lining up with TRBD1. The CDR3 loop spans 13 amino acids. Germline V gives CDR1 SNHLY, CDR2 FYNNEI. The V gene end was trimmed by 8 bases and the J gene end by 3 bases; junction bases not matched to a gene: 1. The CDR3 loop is CASWDRGYNEQFF. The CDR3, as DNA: TGTGCCAGCTGGGACAGGGGCTACAATGAGCAGTTCTTC.